The rows below give T cell receptor beta chains drawn from one sample of a study of T cell changes during pregnancy in multiple sclerosis. This table comes from immunoSEQ multiplex PCR, and its TCRdb copy is limited to in-frame clones, with some not included. The sample carries about 80,000 clones, about 90% recorded once. Sequencing used peripheral blood, obtained before pregnancy. These receptors all stem from a female donor with multiple sclerosis, enrolled in a pregnancy study. Both conserved end residues are part of each CDR3. The D gene is left open where the match is weak. Rows give clone size only sometimes, using once, few, many, or a class for an expanded clone.

cdr3_nt: TGTGCCAGCAGTTTCCTTAGCGGGAGGGCGGCGGATACGCAGTATTTT; cdr3_aa: CASSFLSGRAADTQYF; v_call: TRBV27; j_call: TRBJ2-3; d_call: TRBD2; clone_size: -
cdr3_nt: TGTGCCAGCAGTTTTCGGGGGGTAGAGACCCAGTACTTC; cdr3_aa: CASSFRGVETQYF; v_call: TRBV27; j_call: TRBJ2-5; d_call: TRBD2; clone_size: -
cdr3_nt: TGCAGCGTTGAAGATCTAGGTGACAGTCTGGCTGGAAACACCATATATTTT; cdr3_aa: CSVEDLGDSLAGNTIYF; v_call: TRBV29-1; j_call: TRBJ1-3; d_call: -; clone_size: -
cdr3_nt: TGTGCCAGCAGTATGGGGATGGGAGGACAAGAGACCCAGTACTTC; cdr3_aa: CASSMGMGGQETQYF; v_call: TRBV28; j_call: TRBJ2-5; d_call: -; clone_size: -
cdr3_nt: TGTGCCAGCTTAATAGGGACAGGGTGGAATGAGCAGTTCTTC; cdr3_aa: CASLIGTGWNEQFF; v_call: TRBV6-1; j_call: TRBJ2-1; d_call: TRBD1; clone_size: -
cdr3_nt: TGTGCCAGCAGTTTCGACTGGAGGATGCCAGACTCCTACGAGCAGTACTTC; cdr3_aa: CASSFDWRMPDSYEQYF; v_call: TRBV28; j_call: TRBJ2-7; d_call: -; clone_size: -
cdr3_nt: TGCGCCAGCAGGTCCCCGACTAGCGAGAACGAGCAGTACTTC; cdr3_aa: CASRSPTSENEQYF; v_call: TRBV5-1; j_call: TRBJ2-7; d_call: TRBD2; clone_size: -
cdr3_nt: TGTGCCAGCAGTGAGAAATTACAGGGGACCTACGAGCAGTACTTC; cdr3_aa: CASSEKLQGTYEQYF; v_call: TRBV6-1; j_call: TRBJ2-7; d_call: TRBD1; clone_size: -
cdr3_nt: TGCGCCAGCAGCGGGAAGGGACAGGGCTACGAGCAGTACTTC; cdr3_aa: CASSGKGQGYEQYF; v_call: TRBV5-1; j_call: TRBJ2-7; d_call: TRBD1; clone_size: -
cdr3_nt: TGTGCCAGCAGTTATAACCCTAGAAACACCATATATTTT; cdr3_aa: CASSYNPRNTIYF; v_call: TRBV28; j_call: TRBJ1-3; d_call: -; clone_size: -
cdr3_nt: TGTGCCAGCAGCGTAGGGACAGGGGGCTCCTACGAGCAGTACTTC; cdr3_aa: CASSVGTGGSYEQYF; v_call: TRBV9; j_call: TRBJ2-7; d_call: TRBD1; clone_size: once
cdr3_nt: TGCGCCAGCAGCTCTTCGACTAGCGGGTCAAACCCCTACAATGAGCAGTTCTTC; cdr3_aa: CASSSSTSGSNPYNEQFF; v_call: TRBV5-1; j_call: TRBJ2-1; d_call: TRBD2; clone_size: -
cdr3_nt: TGTGCCAGCGATTACAGGGGCGGAGAGCAGTACTTC; cdr3_aa: CASDYRGGEQYF; v_call: TRBV2; j_call: TRBJ2-7; d_call: TRBD1; clone_size: -
cdr3_nt: TGTGCCAGCCATTGGACTACCCTCACCGGGGAGCTGTTTTTT; cdr3_aa: CASHWTTLTGELFF; v_call: TRBV19; j_call: TRBJ2-2; d_call: -; clone_size: -
cdr3_nt: TGTGCCAGCAGCTTAGAAGGGGGACAGGCGAAGATCTACGAGCAGTACTTC; cdr3_aa: CASSLEGGQAKIYEQYF; v_call: TRBV11-2; j_call: TRBJ2-7; d_call: TRBD1; clone_size: -
cdr3_nt: TGTGCCAGCAGTTTAACCCATCCGGGACAGATGACCCAGTACTTC; cdr3_aa: CASSLTHPGQMTQYF; v_call: TRBV28; j_call: TRBJ2-5; d_call: TRBD1; clone_size: -
cdr3_nt: TGTGCCTGGAGTGTACCCCAGGCTGCGTTCTTC; cdr3_aa: CAWSVPQAAFF; v_call: TRBV30; j_call: TRBJ2-1; d_call: -; clone_size: -
cdr3_nt: TGTGCCAGCAGCTTAGTAGCTGACCGTAATGAAAAACTGTTTTTT; cdr3_aa: CASSLVADRNEKLFF; v_call: TRBV7-2; j_call: TRBJ1-4; d_call: -; clone_size: -
cdr3_nt: TGTGCCCTAGCGGACTCGTGGTTCTCCTTC; cdr3_aa: CALADSWFSF; v_call: TRBV30; j_call: TRBJ1-2; d_call: -; clone_size: once
cdr3_nt: TGTGCCAGCAGCCAAGAGGAAGGAGCGTGGTACGAGCAGTACTTC; cdr3_aa: CASSQEEGAWYEQYF; v_call: TRBV4-2; j_call: TRBJ2-7; d_call: -; clone_size: -
cdr3_nt: TGTGCCAGCAGCGTAGGTGCGGGAGGGCAACCCTTCAACTCTGGGGCCAACGTCCTGACTTTC; cdr3_aa: CASSVGAGGQPFNSGANVLTF; v_call: TRBV9; j_call: TRBJ2-6; d_call: TRBD2; clone_size: -
cdr3_nt: TGTGCCAGCAGTGAAGCGGCGGGAGACACCGGGGAGCTGTTTTTT; cdr3_aa: CASSEAAGDTGELFF; v_call: TRBV6-1; j_call: TRBJ2-2; d_call: TRBD2; clone_size: -
cdr3_nt: TGCGCCAGCAGCACCAGGGTGCTAGAGACCCAGTACTTC; cdr3_aa: CASSTRVLETQYF; v_call: TRBV5-1; j_call: TRBJ2-5; d_call: -; clone_size: -
cdr3_nt: TGTGCCAGTAGTAGCGGACAGGCTGTCGAGCAGTACTTC; cdr3_aa: CASSSGQAVEQYF; v_call: TRBV19; j_call: TRBJ2-7; d_call: TRBD1; clone_size: -
cdr3_nt: TGTGCCAGTAGTCTAGGGACTCCAGCCGAGCAGTACTTC; cdr3_aa: CASSLGTPAEQYF; v_call: TRBV19; j_call: TRBJ2-7; d_call: -; clone_size: -
cdr3_nt: TGTGCCAGCAGCCCGGGAGCGGGGGTACAAGAGACCCAGTACTTC; cdr3_aa: CASSPGAGVQETQYF; v_call: TRBV11-2; j_call: TRBJ2-5; d_call: TRBD2; clone_size: -
cdr3_nt: TGTGCCAGCAGCCTCCCCGGCGGGGGGAACACCGGGGAGCTGTTTTTT; cdr3_aa: CASSLPGGGNTGELFF; v_call: TRBV28; j_call: TRBJ2-2; d_call: TRBD2; clone_size: -
cdr3_nt: TGTGCCAGTAGCCCTCGCGGACTTATTGTGGGGACTAGTCAAGGGCTTTACGAGCAGTACTTC; cdr3_aa: CASSPRGLIVGTSQGLYEQYF; v_call: TRBV19; j_call: TRBJ2-7; d_call: TRBD2; clone_size: once
cdr3_nt: TGTGCCAGACAGACAGGGGATTGGCGGCCCCAGCATTTT; cdr3_aa: CARQTGDWRPQHF; v_call: TRBV5-6; j_call: TRBJ1-5; d_call: TRBD1; clone_size: -
cdr3_nt: TGTGCCACCAGCAGAGTCCGTAGCACAGATACGCAGTATTTT; cdr3_aa: CATSRVRSTDTQYF; v_call: TRBV15; j_call: TRBJ2-3; d_call: -; clone_size: -
cdr3_nt: TGCAGCGTTGTGGAGCGCTACAATGAGCAGTTCTTC; cdr3_aa: CSVVERYNEQFF; v_call: TRBV29-1; j_call: TRBJ2-1; d_call: -; clone_size: -
cdr3_nt: TGCGCCAGCACCCTTATGGCTACAGATACGCAGTATTTT; cdr3_aa: CASTLMATDTQYF; v_call: TRBV5-1; j_call: TRBJ2-3; d_call: -; clone_size: -
cdr3_nt: TGCGCCAGCAGTTCCGCCGGGACTAGGACCGGGGAGCTGTTTTTT; cdr3_aa: CASSSAGTRTGELFF; v_call: TRBV5-1; j_call: TRBJ2-2; d_call: TRBD2; clone_size: -
cdr3_nt: TGCGCCAGCAGCCAAGAACCGACAGGGACCGAAAAACTGTTTTTT; cdr3_aa: CASSQEPTGTEKLFF; v_call: TRBV4-3; j_call: TRBJ1-4; d_call: TRBD1; clone_size: -
cdr3_nt: TGTGCCAGCAGTCATTTAGCGGGGCTGTCTAGCACAGATACGCAGTATTTT; cdr3_aa: CASSHLAGLSSTDTQYF; v_call: TRBV28; j_call: TRBJ2-3; d_call: TRBD2; clone_size: -
cdr3_nt: TGTGCCATCAGTAAGGACAGTGAATATGGCTACACCTTC; cdr3_aa: CAISKDSEYGYTF; v_call: TRBV10-3; j_call: TRBJ1-2; d_call: -; clone_size: -
cdr3_nt: TGTGCCAGCAGCTCCGGGACTAGCGGGCCATTGGTCGGGGAGCTGTTTTTT; cdr3_aa: CASSSGTSGPLVGELFF; v_call: TRBV7-6; j_call: TRBJ2-2; d_call: TRBD2; clone_size: -
cdr3_nt: TGTGCCAGCAGCCAAGTTTCGGGACAGGGAGGCAATGAGCAGTTCTTC; cdr3_aa: CASSQVSGQGGNEQFF; v_call: TRBV4-2; j_call: TRBJ2-1; d_call: TRBD1; clone_size: -
cdr3_nt: TGTGCCAGCAGCCCCGACAGGGCCAATCAGCCCCAGCATTTT; cdr3_aa: CASSPDRANQPQHF; v_call: TRBV6-5; j_call: TRBJ1-5; d_call: TRBD1; clone_size: -
cdr3_nt: TGTGCCAGTAGTATTTCACAGGTTAATGAAAAACTGTTTTTT; cdr3_aa: CASSISQVNEKLFF; v_call: TRBV19; j_call: TRBJ1-4; d_call: -; clone_size: -
cdr3_nt: TGTGCCAGCAGCTTAGCGTGGCGGGGGAGGGGATGGCAAGAGACCCAGTACTTC; cdr3_aa: CASSLAWRGRGWQETQYF; v_call: TRBV7-2; j_call: TRBJ2-5; d_call: TRBD2; clone_size: -
cdr3_nt: TGTGCCACCAGCCCCAACGGGGGGAATGAGCAGTTCTTC; cdr3_aa: CATSPNGGNEQFF; v_call: TRBV27; j_call: TRBJ2-1; d_call: TRBD2; clone_size: -
cdr3_nt: TGTGCCAGCAGCTTGGAACAGAACATTCAGTACTTC; cdr3_aa: CASSLEQNIQYF; v_call: TRBV5-6; j_call: TRBJ2-4; d_call: -; clone_size: -
cdr3_nt: TGCGCCAGCAGCCTACCCGGGACAGGAGATGAAAAACTGTTTTTT; cdr3_aa: CASSLPGTGDEKLFF; v_call: TRBV5-1; j_call: TRBJ1-4; d_call: TRBD1; clone_size: -
cdr3_nt: TGTGCCAGCAGCTCTACAGGACACCGCTCTGGAAACACCATATATTTT; cdr3_aa: CASSSTGHRSGNTIYF; v_call: TRBV5-6; j_call: TRBJ1-3; d_call: -; clone_size: -
cdr3_nt: TGTGCCATCAGTGAGGGAGGATCATTCACTGAAGCTTTCTTT; cdr3_aa: CAISEGGSFTEAFF; v_call: TRBV10-3; j_call: TRBJ1-1; d_call: -; clone_size: -
cdr3_nt: TGCAGTGCTAATAAGCTTAATGAGCAGTTCTTC; cdr3_aa: CSANKLNEQFF; v_call: TRBV20-1; j_call: TRBJ2-1; d_call: -; clone_size: -
cdr3_nt: TGTGCCAGCAGCTTAGTGGGCGAGCAGTTCTTC; cdr3_aa: CASSLVGEQFF; v_call: TRBV7-9; j_call: TRBJ2-1; d_call: -; clone_size: -
cdr3_nt: TGTGCCAGCAGTTCTAGGGGGGGGAGGGACAATGAGCAGTTCTTC; cdr3_aa: CASSSRGGRDNEQFF; v_call: TRBV11-1; j_call: TRBJ2-1; d_call: -; clone_size: -